These 3 T cell receptor beta chains were all obtained from the same sample, sequenced in a study of STAT5B mutations in CD4+ large granular lymphocyte leukemia. Libraries were prepared by immunoSEQ multiplex PCR; TCRdb keeps only in-frame clonotypes and omits some of them. The sample lists under 35,000 clones, around 67% seen once, with 1.5% to 2% in the top ten. The source material was CD4+ T cells from blood buffy coats. Receptors originate from a human donor in good health.

The genes are TRBV9 and TRBJ2-3, with 16 bases lining up with TRBD2. With 4 bases clipped from V and 5 bases from J, the junction kept 10 bases outside the gene matches. CDR1 and CDR2 from the germline V gene are SGDLS and YYNGEE. The CDR3 loop spans 18 amino acids. The CDR3: CASSQGGTSGGARDTQYF. CDR3 DNA sequence: TGTGCCAGCAGCCAAGGGGGGACTAGCGGGGGGGCCAGAGATACGCAGTATTTT.

The rearrangement uses TRBV7-2 and TRBJ1-4; 8 bases agree with TRBD1. The CDR3 contains 15 residues. CDR1 is SGHTA, CDR2 FQGNSA, per germline. The V segment lost 4 bases and the J segment 4 bases; nucleotides outside the gene matches: 5. The CDR3 here is CASSSGTGLNEKLFF. The DNA of the CDR3 is TGTGCCAGCAGCTCAGGGACAGGCCTTAATGAAAAACTGTTTTTT.

J is TRBJ1-4 and V is TRBV7-9; possibly TRBD1 for D (6 bases). Trimming removed 2 bases from V and 2 bases from J, with 9 bases in between. This CDR3 spans 15 amino acids. Germline CDR1 reads SEHNR; CDR2 reads FQNEAQ (reference sequence). The CDR3 bases are TGTGCCAGCAGCTTACCAACAGGGACTAATGAAAAACTGTTTTTT. It encodes CASSLPTGTNEKLFF. Full variable domain (rest looked up from reference TRBV7-9 and TRBJ1-4): DTGVSQNPRHKITKRGQNVTFRCDPISEHNRLYWYRQTLGQGPEFLTYFQNEAQLEKSRLLSDRFSAERPKGSFSTLEIQRTEQGDSAMYLCASSLPTGTNEKLFFGSGTQLSVL.